Included here is one T cell receptor beta chain sequence, with context. The sample belongs to a study of cytomegalovirus exposure and HLA in healthy donors. This PCR relied on a set of 60 Vbeta primers and 13 Jbeta primers. Data came from immunoSEQ multiplex PCR; TCRdb stores just in-frame clones and leaves some out. The sample includes around 120,000 clones. The sequencing sample was made of PBMCs. The receptor was derived from a man aged 45-60 years in good health and CMV-seronegative.

The CDR3: CASRDRGGSGYTF. The CDR3 nucleotides read TGTGCCAGCAGGGACAGGGGAGGGTCTGGCTACACCTTC. V gene TRBV9 combines with J gene TRBJ1-2; TRBD1 aligns across 9 bases. The CDR3 has 13 residues. The junction had 6 bases not matched to a gene; V was cut back by 5 bases and J by 7 bases. Germline-derived CDR1 and CDR2 are SGDLS and YYNGEE. The variable domain in full, with the rest retrieved from reference TRBV9 and TRBJ1-2, is DSGVTQTPKHLITATGQRVTLRCSPRSGDLSVYWYQQSLDQGLQFLIQYYNGEERAKGNILERFSAQQFPDLHSELNLSSLELGDSALYFCASRDRGGSGYTFGSGTRLTVV.